This T cell receptor (beta chain) was captured by sequencing in a study of human T cells and chemical hapten exposure (dated by TCRdb to the early 2020s). For context, the study as a whole: For sensitization, 2% DPC in acetone was applied to a roughly 2 cm by roughly 2 cm area of upper inner arm skin. Throughout the study period of approximately 23 weeks, patients also received therapeutic DPC doses to the scalp every week. Patch testing was done on the upper back using Finn chambers containing 0.01% DPC, and results were scored after 6 days according to International Contact Dermatitis Research Group standards. The patient cohort, mostly female, included alopecia areata with under or over 50% scalp involvement, alopecia totalis and alopecia universalis. Libraries were pooled for sequencing, and variation in per-sample TCR yields was attributed mainly to small differences in library volumes within the pool. This study followed changes in the peripheral blood TCR repertoire in vivo during primary and secondary sensitization of alopecia patients to the hapten diphenylcyclopropenone (DPC). Blood was sampled from patients pre-sensitization (week 0) and at 2, 6 and about 24 weeks after DPC sensitization. Approximately 28 alopecia patients provided blood for TCR sequencing at one to four time points (pre-sensitization, 2, 6 and 24 weeks). The full study reports these points: No change with DPC sensitization was found in the number of TCRs above 1 in 1000 frequency, and no evidence of global repertoire structure alterations was found. The number of PT1 expanded TCRs positively correlated with patch test score, significant at thresholds 8, 16 and 32 but not 4. Compared with pre-sensitization or healthy control sets, expanded TCRs formed significantly more large CDR3 similarity clusters, which is consistent with antigen-driven responses. All patients had alopecia, a presumed autoimmune disease, so their immune response might differ from that of healthy individuals. After repeated subsampling, changes were observed in the strength of the expansion versus patch-test correlation and in the threshold at which the correlation became significant.

This clonotype showed up many times. Its antigen has not been determined. No much larger clone exists at a distance of one base, and base qualities are not known. The CDR3 holds 13 amino acids from the cysteine to the phenylalanine. Left in the record is the CDR3 DNA by itself, 39 bases read in frame from the first base. From the germline V gene, CDR1 is KGHSH and CDR2 is LQKENI. The junction carries 3 bases between V and J, which are trimmed by 0 bases and 1 base respectively. Receptor amplification or capture employed RACE. TCRdb lists the instrument as NextSeq 500. During library preparation, unique molecular identifiers were attached to individual cDNA molecules so that TCRs could be counted quantitatively and reproducibly. Both TCR alpha and TCR beta chains were sequenced from each blood RNA sample. Concerning the study's data processing: The median number of TCRs per sample was 95,638, ranging from roughly 20,000 to 700,000. V, J and CDR3 annotation of the TCR reads was carried out using the Decombinator software suite. Every sample was subsampled to the same number of TCRs (28,000) for the PS versus PT1 abundance plots. TCRs were defined as expanded if absent before sensitization and observed at least eight times at the 2-week time point. TCRdb reran the public reads through fastp at Q25 and MiXCR, keeping productive beta chains. A single entry per CDR3 protein holds the most common genes and DNA from its merged rows. These V and J calls derive from TCRdb rather than the authors' analysis. Across this sample there are about 42,000 distinct CDR3 sequences, with 8.9% seen only once. 15% of the sample rests with the top ten.

The sample's time point, from its label and the paper: patch test 2, 6 weeks after DPC sensitization. The intended sense of this specimen's treatment or condition label: therapeutic diphenylcyclopropenone sensitization with weekly scalp DPC. Blood at each patch-test visit was drawn before the patch test was applied. To be eligible, patients had to be aged 18 to 70, diagnosed with alopecia and judged suitable for DPC therapy, while pregnant patients were excluded. Unfractionated whole blood was collected in Tempus Blood RNA tubes, and total RNA was extracted from that blood. The chain is assembled from TRBV18 and TRBJ2-5; the D gene cannot be named for sure. This specimen consisted of whole blood, obtained in connection with sensitization to the hapten diphenylcyclopropenone (DPC). The sequence was obtained from a woman aged 35 to 49 with alopecia areata. Some clones in this sample may be carry-over from other donors' samples. The nucleotide sequence reads as follows: TGTGCCAGCTCACCACCGACCCAAGAGACCCAGTACTTC. The resulting protein is CASSPPTQETQYF.